The 8 T cell receptor beta chains given below trace back to one sample, sequenced in a study of T cell repertoires in cytomegalovirus infection. TCRdb recomputed calls from the reads with MiXCR, one row per CDR3 protein. The sample carries around 300,000 distinct CDR3 sequences, roughly 26% recorded once. Sequencing was performed on PBMCs. The receptors derive from a human donor in good health (CMV status not recorded). Some clones in this sample may be carry-over from other donors' samples.

The table lists this clonotype with a few counts. In DNA, the CDR3 is TGTGCCAGCAGACCTAAGGCTAGGGGCTCTGGGGCCAACGTCCTGACTTTC. Amino acids: CASRPKARGSGANVLTF. The chain is built from TRBV27 and TRBJ2-6; D possibly corresponds to TRBD1 (5 bases). Trimming took off 6 bases at V and 0 bases at J, with 15 bases between the two ends. There are 17 residues in the CDR3. Per the germline V gene, CDR1 is MNHEY and CDR2 is SMNVEV (reference sequence).

This clonotype showed up just a few times. This rearrangement joins TRBV28 to TRBJ1-2; D possibly corresponds to TRBD1 (5 bases). Per the germline V gene, CDR1 is MDHEN and CDR2 is SYDVKM. V was cut by 3 bases and J by 4 bases, with 9 bases left in between. This CDR3 contains 13 residues. This CDR3 reads CASSLGEVYGYTF. CDR3 sequence (DNA): TGTGCCAGCAGTTTGGGGGAAGTCTATGGCTACACCTTC.

Ten or more counts support this clonotype. The chain joins TRBV7-2 to TRBJ2-2, with 11 bases identical to TRBD2. The CDR3 covers 17 residues. Germline CDR1 reads SGHTA; CDR2 reads FQGNSA. The trim removed 8 bases at V and 3 bases at J, leaving 11 bases unmatched. CDR3 DNA sequence: TGTGCCAGCTTTCTCCCTAGCGGGAGGTATTACACCGGGGAGCTGTTTTTT. It yields the protein CASFLPSGRYYTGELFF.

The chain carries TRBV29-1 and TRBJ2-7; 8 positions match TRBD2. The CDR3 is 14 residues long. V lost 3 bases and J lost 0; bases outside the gene matches: 4. Germline V gene lookup returns CDR1 SQVTM and CDR2 ANQGSEA. CDR3 in DNA: TGCAGCGTTGATGGGCTAGCGGGCTCCTACGAGCAGTACTTC. The encoded protein is CSVDGLAGSYEQYF.

V is TRBV20-1 and J is TRBJ2-1; TRBD2 matches at 7 bases. CDR3 length: 17 amino acids. Germline V gene data show CDR1 as DFQATT and CDR2 as SNEGSKA (reference sequence). Trimming took 1 base from V and 10 from J; bases not matched to a gene: 19. The CDR3 region is CSARVGWAGEADWEQFF. The CDR3 DNA sequence: TGCAGTGCTAGAGTTGGGTGGGCGGGAGAGGCTGATTGGGAGCAGTTCTTC.

V is TRBV29-1 and J is TRBJ1-2, with D hard to call. The length of the CDR3 is 14 residues. From germline, CDR1 is SQVTM and CDR2 ANQGSEA. The V end lost 0 bases, the J end lost 2 bases, and 10 bases lay between the germline ends. The CDR3 loop reads CSVEDPGSNYGYTF. In DNA, the CDR3 is TGCAGCGTTGAAGATCCGGGGTCCAACTATGGCTACACCTTC. Using reference TRBV29-1 and TRBJ1-2 for the parts outside the CDR3, the full variable domain is SAVISQKPSRDICQRGTSLTIQCQVDSQVTMMFWYRQQPGQSLTLIATANQGSEATYESGFVIDKFPISRPNLTFSTLTVSNMSPEDSSIYLCSVEDPGSNYGYTFGSGTRLTVV.

Details on this clonotype: Lacking the conserved final phenylalanine or tryptophan, this CDR3 likely reflects a read error. The chain employs TRBV19 and TRBJ1-6, with 7 bases identical to TRBD1. CDR1 is LNHDA, CDR2 SQIVND, per germline (reference sequence). With V trimmed by 4 bases and J by 5 bases, 5 bases remained unmatched. CDR3 size: 15 residues. The CDR3 sequence is CASSTGTADNSPLHY. In DNA, the CDR3 is TGTGCCAGTAGTACCGGGACAGCAGATAATTCACCCCTCCACTAT.

The chain links TRBV6-1 to TRBJ1-1, with TRBD1 as a possible D gene (6 bases). Germline CDR1 is MNHNS and CDR2 is SASEGT. Trimming left V 8 bases short and J 3 bases short, with 19 bases between. CDR3 length: 15 residues. CDR3 in DNA: TGTGCCAGCCAAATTCAGGGGTTGCGGCACACTGAAGCTTTCTTT. This sequence encodes CASQIQGLRHTEAFF.